Listed below are T cell receptor beta chains from one sample, sequenced in a study of T cell responses to AZD1222 COVID-19 vaccine. TCRdb keeps only in-frame clones here, not all; method: immunoSEQ multiplex PCR. The data hold around 110,000 clones, with about 93% observed a single time. Sequenced material: peripheral blood, taken on day 0 of AZD1222 vaccination. These receptors were collected from an adult in good health. CDR3s include the opening cysteine and the closing phenylalanine or tryptophan. A D gene is named only where the DNA matches it firmly. Clone size is not always given. Where it is, it says once, few, many or a class for expanded clones.

TRBJ2-7 | few | TRBV19 | . | CATRRYTGHGSSYEQYF | TGTGCCACCCGCCGGTATACGGGGCACGGAAGCTCCTACGAGCAGTACTTC
TRBJ2-5 | once | TRBV7-3 | . | CASSLQGTSRETQYF | TGTGCCAGCAGCTTACAGGGGACCAGTCGGGAGACCCAGTACTTC
TRBJ2-7 | . | TRBV5-4 | . | CASSLALGDPSYEQYF | TGTGCCAGCAGCTTGGCGCTCGGGGACCCGAGCTACGAGCAGTACTTC
TRBJ2-3 | . | TRBV10-3 | TRBD2 | CAISLLAGGPVTDTQYF | TGTGCCATCAGTTTACTAGCGGGGGGGCCCGTCACAGATACGCAGTATTTT
TRBJ1-6 | . | TRBV7-9 | . | CASSLDGYNSPLHF | TGTGCCAGCAGCTTAGACGGATATAATTCACCCCTCCACTTT
TRBJ2-3 | . | TRBV29-1 | TRBD2 | CSVGGIAGVDTDTQYF | TGCAGCGTTGGAGGGATAGCGGGGGTCGACACAGATACGCAGTATTTT
TRBJ2-7 | . | TRBV5-3 | TRBD2 | CARSLSRLAGGSYEQYF | TGTGCCAGAAGCTTGAGCAGGCTAGCGGGGGGTTCCTACGAGCAGTACTTC
TRBJ1-6 | . | TRBV5-6 | . | CASSLRTVNSPLHF | TGTGCCAGCAGCCTACGGACAGTAAATTCACCCCTCCACTTT
TRBJ1-5 | . | TRBV28 | . | CASSFGQRPNQPQHF | TGTGCCAGCAGTTTTGGACAGAGACCAAATCAGCCCCAGCATTTT
TRBJ2-3 | . | TRBV6-5 | . | CAAAFGGDADTQYF | TGTGCCGCTGCGTTTGGGGGTGACGCAGATACGCAGTATTTT
TRBJ1-1 | . | TRBV19 | TRBD1 | CASTKDRVSEAFF | TGTGCCAGTACGAAAGACAGGGTCTCTGAAGCTTTCTTT
TRBJ1-3 | . | TRBV19 | . | CASSTGQGNTIYF | TGTGCCAGTAGTACGGGACAAGGAAACACCATATATTTT
TRBJ2-7 | . | TRBV3-1/TRBV3-2 | . | CASSQGGGKYEQYF | TGTGCCAGCAGCCAAGGAGGGGGGAAGTACGAGCAGTACTTC
TRBJ2-6 | . | TRBV5-4 | . | CASSLDGVSGANVLTF | TGTGCCAGCAGCTTGGATGGGGTCTCTGGGGCCAACGTCCTGACTTTC
TRBJ2-1 | . | TRBV30 | TRBD2 | CAWTRLAGDNNEQFF | TGTGCCTGGACCCGACTAGCGGGGGACAACAATGAGCAGTTCTTC
TRBJ2-1 | . | TRBV2 | . | CASSEAGRDRGNEQFF | TGTGCCAGCAGTGAAGCGGGCAGAGACCGGGGGAATGAGCAGTTCTTC
TRBJ1-2 | . | TRBV6-5 | TRBD1 | CASSLTGVDGYTF | TGTGCCAGCAGCTTGACAGGGGTGGACGGCTACACCTTC
TRBJ1-2 | few | TRBV6-1 | . | CASSEAPGGQSGGYTF | TGTGCCAGCAGTGAAGCGCCGGGGGGGCAATCCGGAGGCTACACCTTC
TRBJ1-4 | . | TRBV3-1/TRBV3-2 | . | CASSDRRGGDEKLFF | TGTGCCAGCAGCGACCGGCGGGGAGGAGATGAAAAACTGTTTTTT
TRBJ1-2 | . | TRBV5-1 | . | CASSRGEVSNYGYTF | TGCGCCAGTTCCCGGGGAGAGGTTTCTAACTATGGCTACACCTTC
TRBJ2-7 | . | TRBV27 | . | CATALLPNIYEQYF | TGTGCCACCGCTCTACTCCCGAATATCTACGAGCAGTACTTC
TRBJ2-7 | . | TRBV12-3/TRBV12-4 | . | CASSPGGPYEQYF | TGTGCCAGCAGCCCAGGGGGGCCCTACGAGCAGTACTTC
TRBJ1-6 | once | TRBV27 | . | CASSGDYSPLHF | TGTGCCAGCAGTGGGGACTATTCACCCCTCCACTTT
TRBJ1-1 | . | TRBV12-3/TRBV12-4 | . | CASSFGLNTEAFF | TGTGCCAGCAGTTTTGGTCTGAACACTGAAGCTTTCTTT
TRBJ1-3 | . | TRBV6-1 | . | CASSDTQPTGRANSGNTIYF | TGTGCCAGCAGTGACACACAACCAACCGGGAGGGCCAACTCTGGAAACACCATATATTTT
TRBJ1-5 | . | TRBV6-2/TRBV6-3 | . | CASSYWSNQPQHF | TGTGCCAGCAGTTACTGGAGCAATCAGCCCCAGCATTTT
TRBJ2-7 | once | TRBV10-2 | . | CAAKPGVAGYEQYF | TGCGCCGCCAAGCCGGGGGTGGCAGGCTACGAGCAGTACTTC
TRBJ1-1 | . | TRBV9 | . | CASSVGVGLMNTEAFF | TGTGCCAGCAGCGTAGGGGTTGGACTGATGAACACTGAAGCTTTCTTT
TRBJ1-2 | . | TRBV11-2 | . | CASSLHPTNYGYTF | TGTGCCAGCAGCTTACACCCAACTAACTATGGCTACACCTTC
TRBJ1-5 | . | TRBV7-2 | . | CASSGGGGSPQHF | TGTGCCAGCAGCGGGGGCGGGGGATCGCCCCAGCATTTT
TRBJ1-1 | . | TRBV9 | . | CASGGVSEAFF | TGTGCCAGCGGTGGGGTGAGTGAAGCTTTCTTT
TRBJ2-7 | . | TRBV7-9 | TRBD2 | CASSLANGGTSYEQYF | TGTGCCAGCAGCTTAGCGAACGGGGGGACTTCCTACGAGCAGTACTTC
TRBJ1-4 | . | TRBV6-2/TRBV6-3 | TRBD1 | CASSKNPRTGFNEKLFF | TGTGCCAGCAGTAAAAACCCTCGGACAGGATTTAATGAAAAACTGTTTTTT
TRBJ1-2 | few | TRBV9 | TRBD1 | CASSAGDRGSYGYTF | TGTGCCAGCAGCGCCGGGGACAGGGGTTCGTATGGCTACACCTTC
TRBJ2-2 | few | TRBV19 | . | CASSPGASNTGELFF | TGTGCCAGTAGTCCGGGGGCTAGCAACACCGGGGAGCTGTTTTTT
TRBJ1-3 | . | TRBV30 | TRBD1 | CAWSLRGFSNTIYF | TGTGCCTGGAGTCTCAGGGGGTTCTCGAACACCATATATTTT
TRBJ1-1 | . | TRBV5-5 | . | CASGTPMGDPEAFF | TGTGCCAGCGGAACGCCGATGGGAGATCCTGAAGCTTTCTTT
TRBJ2-6 | . | TRBV4-3 | TRBD1 | CASSQTGAGANVLTF | TGCGCCAGCAGCCAGACAGGGGCTGGGGCCAACGTCCTGACTTTC
TRBJ1-1 | . | TRBV7-8 | . | CASSLGSLNTEAFF | TGTGCCAGCAGCTTAGGGTCCTTGAACACTGAAGCTTTCTTT
TRBJ1-4 | . | TRBV19 | TRBD1 | CASTATGGGNEKLFF | TGTGCCAGTACCGCCACAGGGGGAGGTAATGAAAAACTGTTTTTT
TRBJ2-7 | . | TRBV6-1 | . | CASSEEEGAGYEQYF | TGTGCCAGCAGTGAGGAGGAGGGCGCCGGCTACGAGCAGTACTTC
TRBJ1-1 | . | TRBV9 | . | CASSAVRYGQNTEAFF | TGTGCCAGCAGCGCAGTACGGTACGGACAGAACACTGAAGCTTTCTTT
TRBJ2-3 | . | TRBV7-8 | TRBD2 | CATLLAGATDTQYF | TGTGCCACCTTGTTAGCGGGGGCCACAGATACGCAGTATTTT
TRBJ1-1 | . | TRBV7-9 | . | CASSLDTGVTEAFF | TGTGCCAGCAGCTTAGATACTGGAGTTACTGAAGCTTTCTTT
TRBJ2-1 | few | TRBV7-8 | TRBD2 | CASSPRERAGVGEQFF | TGTGCCAGCAGCCCCCGTGAGAGGGCGGGGGTTGGTGAGCAGTTCTTC
TRBJ2-7 | . | TRBV6-5 | . | CASSYSELWQTYEQYF | TGTGCCAGCAGTTACTCGGAGCTCTGGCAGACCTACGAGCAGTACTTC
TRBJ1-5 | . | TRBV15 | . | CATSRDHGEPQHF | TGTGCCACCAGCAGAGATCACGGGGAGCCCCAGCATTTT
TRBJ1-1 | once | TRBV11-3 | . | CASSTSQNTEAFF | TGTGCCAGCAGTACATCTCAGAACACTGAAGCTTTCTTT
TRBJ2-7 | . | TRBV6-2/TRBV6-3 | . | CASSYLSGTASYEQYF | TGTGCCAGCAGTTACTTGTCCGGGACGGCCTCCTACGAGCAGTACTTC
TRBJ2-1 | . | TRBV6-2/TRBV6-3 | TRBD2 | CASSYRTSGATSYNEQFF | TGTGCCAGCAGTTACCGGACTAGCGGGGCCACCTCCTACAATGAGCAGTTCTTC
TRBJ2-7 | . | TRBV4-3 | TRBD1 | CASSQARDRAEQYF | TGCGCCAGCAGCCAAGCAAGGGACAGGGCTGAGCAGTACTTC
TRBJ1-3 | once | TRBV25-1 | . | CASSPGPLNSGNTIYF | TGTGCCAGCAGTCCCGGGCCCCTCAACTCTGGAAACACCATATATTTT
TRBJ2-7 | . | TRBV19 | . | CASSIRGAGVFYEQYF | TGTGCCAGTAGTATACGGGGGGCGGGTGTGTTCTACGAGCAGTACTTC
TRBJ2-1 | . | TRBV25-1 | . | CASSESFGAGSNNEQFF | TGTGCCAGCAGTGAATCCTTTGGGGCAGGGTCCAACAATGAGCAGTTCTTC
TRBJ1-4 | . | TRBV29-1 | . | CSVEVSHEKLFF | TGCAGCGTTGAAGTCTCGCATGAAAAACTGTTTTTT
TRBJ2-3 | . | TRBV2 | TRBD2 | CASRATSGATSTDTQYF | TGTGCCAGCAGGGCGACTAGCGGGGCTACTAGCACAGATACGCAGTATTTT
TRBJ1-5 | . | TRBV6-2/TRBV6-3 | . | CASSYTAGRNQPQHF | TGTGCCAGCAGTTACACCGCGGGCAGGAATCAGCCCCAGCATTTT
TRBJ1-6 | . | TRBV4-2 | TRBD1 | CASSHIWDSNNSPLHF | TGTGCCAGCAGCCACATTTGGGACAGTAATAATTCACCCCTCCACTTT
TRBJ2-7 | . | TRBV2 | . | CASTEGPTYEQYF | TGTGCCAGCACGGAGGGACCAACCTACGAGCAGTACTTC